The rows below give T cell receptor beta chains drawn from one sample of a study of CD4 T cells in relation to SARS-CoV-2 and coronaviruses. The table came from immunoSEQ multiplex PCR; TCRdb's copy has only in-frame clones and leaves some out. The table includes roughly 61,000 clones, roughly 88% detected once. Sequencing input: memory CD4+ T cells from PBMCs. The receptors were sampled from a human donor in good health. The CDR3 runs from the conserved cysteine through the conserved F or W. Each record gives: V gene, J gene, D gene, clone size, CDR3 protein, CDR3 DNA. The D gene is left open where the match is weak. Some rows mark clone size as missing; the rest say once, few, many or name a class of expanded clone.

TRBV3-1/TRBV3-2	TRBJ1-5	TRBD1	-	CASSQDSGTGGFAQPQHF	TGTGCCAGCAGCCAAGATTCGGGGACAGGGGGTTTTGCGCAGCCCCAGCATTTT
TRBV19	TRBJ2-7	-	-	CASSATGTPYEQYF	TGTGCCAGTAGTGCGACCGGGACACCCTACGAGCAGTACTTC
TRBV11-3	TRBJ2-7	-	once	CASSLGGDDEQYF	TGTGCCAGCAGCTTAGGAGGGGATGACGAGCAGTACTTC
TRBV5-4	TRBJ2-7	-	-	CASSLAFGSTYEQYF	TGTGCCAGCAGCTTGGCCTTTGGGAGTACTTACGAGCAGTACTTC
TRBV5-1	TRBJ2-5	-	-	CASSLAAGAGETQYF	TGCGCCAGCAGCTTGGCCGCGGGGGCCGGAGAGACCCAGTACTTC
TRBV18	TRBJ2-7	TRBD2	-	CASSPRGGVTYEQYF	TGTGCCAGCTCACCACGGGGGGGGGTTACCTACGAGCAGTACTTC
TRBV18	TRBJ1-2	-	-	CASSPEDRLGYGYTF	TGTGCCAGCTCACCTGAGGACCGACTAGGCTATGGCTACACCTTC
TRBV15	TRBJ2-1	-	-	CATSRDYGSDPYNEQFF	TGTGCCACCAGCAGAGATTACGGCAGTGACCCATACAATGAGCAGTTCTTC
TRBV3-1/TRBV3-2	TRBJ2-5	-	-	CASSQDLTGAETQYF	TGTGCCAGCAGCCAAGATCTCACGGGAGCAGAGACCCAGTACTTC
TRBV7-9	TRBJ1-1	-	medium-sized	CASSLAARGTEAFF	TGTGCCAGCAGCTTAGCGGCCAGGGGAACTGAAGCTTTCTTT
TRBV28	TRBJ1-2	-	once	CAVKTGTNYGYTF	TGTGCCGTCAAAACCGGGACGAACTATGGCTACACCTTC
TRBV7-9	TRBJ2-7	-	-	CASSRGTYPYEQYF	TGTGCCAGCAGTCGCGGGACTTATCCCTACGAGCAGTACTTC
TRBV16	TRBJ1-1	-	-	CASSPGAFGTEAFF	TGTGCCAGCAGCCCCGGAGCCTTCGGAACTGAAGCTTTCTTT
TRBV2	TRBJ2-2	-	-	CASSGRQGNTGELFF	TGTGCCAGCAGTGGGCGGCAGGGCAACACCGGGGAGCTGTTTTTT
TRBV7-2	TRBJ2-4	TRBD1	-	CASSTAGQGAKNIQYF	TGTGCCAGCAGCACCGCAGGACAGGGAGCCAAAAACATTCAGTACTTC
TRBV5-6	TRBJ1-5	-	-	CASSPRGYSNQPQHF	TGTGCCAGCAGCCCCAGGGGTTATAGCAATCAGCCCCAGCATTTT
TRBV10-2	TRBJ2-3	TRBD2	-	CASSQETSGSITDTQYF	TGCGCCAGCAGTCAGGAGACTAGCGGGAGTATAACAGATACGCAGTATTTT
TRBV9	TRBJ1-1	-	-	CASSARGGWSTEAFF	TGTGCCAGCAGCGCCCGGGGAGGTTGGTCCACTGAAGCTTTCTTT
TRBV7-9	TRBJ2-1	TRBD2	-	CASSLRVISGRPYNEQFF	TGTGCCAGCAGCTTAAGGGTGATTAGCGGGCGTCCCTACAATGAGCAGTTCTTC
TRBV7-7	TRBJ1-4	-	-	CASSSEGLTNEKLFF	TGTGCCAGCAGCTCCGAGGGTTTAACTAATGAAAAACTGTTTTTT
TRBV5-4	TRBJ1-1	TRBD1	-	CASSGGQGTNTEAFF	TGTGCCAGCAGCGGAGGACAGGGGACGAACACTGAAGCTTTCTTT
TRBV7-6	TRBJ2-7	TRBD1	-	CASSLVPGQGVPYEQYF	TGTGCCAGCAGCTTAGTCCCGGGACAGGGTGTCCCCTACGAGCAGTACTTC
TRBV30	TRBJ2-7	TRBD1	-	CAWTLTGSKSYEQYF	TGTGCCTGGACCCTGACAGGGAGTAAATCCTACGAGCAGTACTTC
TRBV27	TRBJ2-5	TRBD1	-	CASSSPQDRALRTQYF	TGTGCCAGCAGTTCCCCCCAAGACAGGGCTCTTCGGACCCAGTACTTC
TRBV4-2	TRBJ2-4	-	few	CASSQDITPTAAKNIQYF	TGTGCCAGCAGCCAAGATATAACACCGACGGCGGCCAAAAACATTCAGTACTTC
TRBV28	TRBJ2-1	TRBD1	-	CASRSGTAYNEQFF	TGTGCCAGCAGATCCGGGACAGCCTACAATGAGCAGTTCTTC
TRBV9	TRBJ2-1	-	-	CASSGAFSYNEQFF	TGTGCCAGCAGCGGGGCATTCTCCTACAATGAGCAGTTCTTC
TRBV10-1	TRBJ2-3	-	-	CASSESGTNLDTQYF	TGCGCCAGCAGTGAGTCCGGGACAAATTTAGATACGCAGTATTTT
TRBV5-4	TRBJ1-6	TRBD1	-	CASSLAGGQGNNSPLHF	TGTGCCAGCAGCTTGGCGGGGGGACAGGGTAATAATTCACCCCTCCACTTT
TRBV7-2	TRBJ1-6	TRBD1	-	CASSLRQGSSYNSPLHF	TGTGCCAGCAGCTTACGACAGGGGAGCTCCTATAATTCACCCCTCCACTTT
TRBV5-5	TRBJ2-1	TRBD2	-	CASSLAGVAGPYNEQFF	TGTGCCAGCAGCTTGGCCGGGGTAGCGGGACCCTACAATGAGCAGTTCTTC
TRBV25-1	TRBJ1-1	TRBD1	-	CASSEYRTGGTEAFF	TGTGCCAGCAGTGAATACCGGACAGGAGGCACTGAAGCTTTCTTT
TRBV7-6	TRBJ2-7	TRBD2	-	CASSTTSGAYEQYF	TGTGCCAGCAGCACGACTAGCGGGGCCTACGAGCAGTACTTC
TRBV28	TRBJ1-5	-	-	CASRYAGGRNQPQHF	TGTGCCAGCAGGTACGCGGGGGGCAGGAATCAGCCCCAGCATTTT
TRBV18	TRBJ1-5	TRBD1	-	CASSPKQGQPQHF	TGTGCCAGCTCACCAAAACAGGGGCAGCCCCAGCATTTT
TRBV5-1	TRBJ2-7	-	-	CASSPGDLSYEQYF	TGCGCCAGCAGCCCGGGAGACTTGTCCTACGAGCAGTACTTC
TRBV7-2	TRBJ2-1	-	-	CASSFGGSRSYNEQFF	TGTGCCAGCAGCTTTGGGGGGAGTCGGTCCTACAATGAGCAGTTCTTC
TRBV7-8	TRBJ2-7	-	-	CASSLGFAGEQYF	TGTGCCAGCAGCTTAGGATTCGCCGGGGAGCAGTACTTC
TRBV6-1	TRBJ1-5	-	-	CASSEEGPQHF	TGTGCCAGCAGTGAGGAAGGCCCCCAGCATTTT
TRBV3-1/TRBV3-2	TRBJ2-1	TRBD2	few	CASSQAPPGRGSGNEQFF	TGTGCCAGCAGCCAAGCCCCCCCAGGGCGCGGGAGTGGTAATGAGCAGTTCTTC
TRBV6-6	TRBJ1-5	-	once	CASSGVDQPQHF	TGTGCCAGCAGCGGGGTAGACCAGCCCCAGCATTTT
TRBV19	TRBJ2-3	-	-	CASNLQGGSTDTQYF	TGTGCCAGTAATTTGCAGGGTGGGAGCACAGATACGCAGTATTTT
TRBV7-3	TRBJ2-5	TRBD2	-	CASSASGSGETQYF	TGTGCCAGCAGCGCCAGCGGGAGCGGGGAGACCCAGTACTTC
TRBV5-1	TRBJ2-3	-	-	CASSLTGADTQYF	TGCGCCAGCAGCTTGACCGGGGCAGATACGCAGTATTTT
TRBV5-5	TRBJ2-4	-	-	CASSNSPTTGSGGNIQYF	TGTGCCAGCAGCAATTCCCCTACTACAGGTTCCGGGGGTAACATTCAGTACTTC
TRBV6-5	TRBJ1-1	-	-	CASSYSLHTEAFF	TGTGCCAGCAGTTACTCGCTCCACACTGAAGCTTTCTTT
TRBV6-5	TRBJ2-7	-	few	CASSYGSPYSYEQYF	TGTGCCAGCAGTTACGGGTCACCCTACTCCTACGAGCAGTACTTC
TRBV9	TRBJ2-1	TRBD2	-	CASSTHTSGNEQFF	TGTGCCAGCAGCACGCATACTAGCGGCAATGAGCAGTTCTTC
TRBV28	TRBJ2-3	TRBD1	-	CASSYGQGAVEDTQYF	TGTGCCAGCAGTTACGGACAGGGGGCCGTTGAAGATACGCAGTATTTT
TRBV29-1	TRBJ1-1	-	few	CSVDWQSEAFF	TGCAGCGTTGATTGGCAGTCTGAAGCTTTCTTT
TRBV28	TRBJ2-3	-	few	CASSLAGPRADTQYF	TGTGCCAGCAGTTTGGCAGGCCCTCGGGCAGATACGCAGTATTTT
TRBV28	TRBJ2-7	TRBD2	once	CASRTSGNYEQYF	TGTGCCAGCCGGACTAGCGGAAACTACGAGCAGTACTTC